The 22 T cell receptor beta chains below come from one sample, sequenced in a study of shared T cell receptors in the human thymus. The method was immunoSEQ multiplex PCR; TCRdb's version includes in-frame clones alone and lacks a portion of them. This sample carries approximately 580,000 clones, about 84% of them seen once, and the ten largest clones take roughly 0.013%. The data were also submitted as part of a second study, on human thymus T cells.

Sequenced sample: thymocytes. These receptors came from a boy in the first two years of life with a congenital heart defect.

The CDR3 nucleotides are TGTGCCAGCAGTTACTCCCTGGACAGGGCCCACGAGCAGTACTTC. Amino acids: CASSYSLDRAHEQYF. The chain combines TRBV6-5 with TRBJ2-7; TRBD1 agrees at 8 bases. Trimming took 0 bases from V and 5 from J; bases not matched to a gene: 6. Germline-derived CDR1 and CDR2 are MNHEY and SVGAGI. The CDR3 length is 15 residues.

About this clone itself: This CDR3 is also generated by other DNA sequences in the sample. V gene TRBV6-5 combines with J gene TRBJ2-7; TRBD1 matches 9 bases. Losses at the gene ends were 4 bases for V and 2 bases for J; bases not matched to a gene: 6. The CDR3 spans 15 residues. In germline, CDR1 is MNHEY, CDR2 SVGAGI. The CDR3 nucleotides read TGTGCCAGCAGTTCCCTGGACAGGGGCACCTACGAGCAGTACTTC. Protein product: CASSSLDRGTYEQYF.

Only a few counts were recorded for this clone. The J gene is TRBJ2-2, the V gene TRBV28, with D possibly matching TRBD2 (6 bases). The CDR3 loop spans 17 amino acids. CDR1 and CDR2 (germline): MDHEN, SYDVKM. Deletions cut 8 bases from V and 0 bases from J, with 19 bases between. The CDR3 DNA follows: TGTGCCAGCGGCATTACGGGAGAGGTAGCGAACACCGGGGAGCTGTTTTTT. This gives the protein CASGITGEVANTGELFF.

CDR3 DNA sequence: TGTGCCAGCAGCTCCCTGAGCTCCTACGAGCAGTACTTC. Encoded protein: CASSSLSSYEQYF. The rearrangement uses TRBV7-9 and TRBJ2-7; no clear D gene. Per the germline V gene, CDR1 is SEHNR and CDR2 is FQNEAQ (reference sequence). The ends were cut back, 4 bases at V and 0 bases at J, with 7 bases in the middle. The CDR3 consists of 13 residues.

The chain carries TRBV15 and TRBJ2-1; 7 positions agree with TRBD2. V was clipped by 0 bases and J by 3 bases; unmatched bases: 8. Germline CDR1 and CDR2: LNHNV and YYDKDF (reference sequence). The CDR3 covers 17 residues. The CDR3 coding sequence is TGTGCCACCAGCAGAGATCGAGGGAGGGCCGTCTACAATGAGCAGTTCTTC. It specifies CATSRDRGRAVYNEQFF.

V usage is TRBV19 and J usage is TRBJ1-5; TRBD1 matches at 7 bases. V gave up 2 bases and J gave up 3 bases; unmatched junction bases: 7. The CDR3 is made up of 16 amino acids. CDR1 is LNHDA and CDR2 is SQIVND in the germline V gene (reference sequence). The chain's CDR3 is CASSIKRGPFNQPQHF. CDR3 nucleotides: TGTGCCAGTAGTATAAAGAGGGGGCCCTTCAATCAGCCCCAGCATTTT.

The J gene is TRBJ2-5, the V gene TRBV7-9; 8 bases fit TRBD2. Germline CDR1 SEHNR, CDR2 FQNEAQ (reference sequence). The V segment lost 5 bases and the J segment 4 bases; nucleotides outside the gene matches: 9. The CDR3 is made up of 15 amino acids. This CDR3 reads CASSDLPGGVETQYF. The DNA of the CDR3 is TGTGCCAGCAGCGATTTGCCGGGAGGGGTAGAGACCCAGTACTTC. Based on the CDR3 plus reference TRBV7-9 and TRBJ2-5, the full variable domain is DTGVSQNPRHKITKRGQNVTFRCDPISEHNRLYWYRQTLGQGPEFLTYFQNEAQLEKSRLLSDRFSAERPKGSFSTLEIQRTEQGDSAMYLCASSDLPGGVETQYFGPGTRLLVL.

The V and J genes are TRBV4-3 and TRBJ2-7, with 8 bases identical to TRBD1. Trimming removed 1 base from V and 0 bases from J; junction bases left unmatched: 20. CDR3 length: 21 amino acids. Per the germline V gene, CDR1 is LGHNA and CDR2 is YSLEER. CDR3 in DNA: TGCGCCAGCAGCCAAGGGCAACTCCACAGGGGGACAGGCCTAAGCTCCTACGAGCAGTACTTC. Protein: CASSQGQLHRGTGLSSYEQYF.

V and J are TRBV28 and TRBJ2-2, with TRBD2 matching over 11 bases. The CDR3 sequence is 18 residues long. V lost 5 bases and J lost 4; bases outside the gene matches: 12. From germline, CDR1 is MDHEN and CDR2 SYDVKM. The CDR3, as DNA: TGTGCCAGCAGTGCACGACTAGCGGGGTCCCAGTCCACCGGGGAGCTGTTTTTT. Translation gives CASSARLAGSQSTGELFF.

This clone was found a few times. The rearrangement uses TRBV9 and TRBJ2-2, with 7 positions matching TRBD2. This CDR3 comprises 18 residues. The junction had 12 bases not matched to a gene; V was cut back by 0 bases and J by 4 bases. Germline CDR1 reads SGDLS; CDR2 reads YYNGEE. The CDR3 is CASSVEGLGDFGTGELFF. CDR3 DNA: TGTGCCAGCAGCGTAGAAGGACTAGGGGACTTCGGCACCGGGGAGCTGTTTTTT.

This chain links TRBV6-5 with TRBJ2-5, with TRBD2 matching over 7 bases. This CDR3 is built from 16 residues. With V trimmed by 0 bases and J by 1 base, 5 bases remained unmatched. Per the germline V gene, CDR1 is MNHEY and CDR2 is SVGAGI. The CDR3 region is CASSYSSAGVQETQYF. In DNA form, the CDR3 reads TGTGCCAGCAGTTACTCGAGCGCGGGGGTCCAAGAGACCCAGTACTTC.

The chain recombines TRBV23-1 with TRBJ2-7; tentative D call: TRBD1 (6 bases). TRBV23-1 is classed as an ORF, of uncertain function. The CDR3 consists of 15 residues. Trimming removed 4 bases from V and 4 bases from J, with 17 bases in between. CDR3 loop: CASSLSDSARYEQYF. The CDR3 nucleotides are TGCGCCAGCAGTCTGTCGGACAGCGCTAGATACGAGCAGTACTTC.

This chain connects TRBV5-6 to TRBJ1-1; 7 bases match TRBD1. This CDR3 is built from 17 residues. Germline-derived CDR1 and CDR2 are SGHDT and YYEEEE. Losses at the gene ends were 2 bases for V and 2 bases for J; bases not matched to a gene: 12. In DNA, the CDR3 is TGTGCCAGCAGCTTCGATAGGGGGCGGAATCCCAACACTGAAGCTTTCTTT. Its translation: CASSFDRGRNPNTEAFF.

This chain joins TRBV27 and TRBJ2-5; 16 bases line up with TRBD2. Trimming cost V 6 bases and J 5 bases; bases outside gene matches: 6. The germline V gene has CDR1 MNHEY and CDR2 SMNVEV (reference sequence). This CDR3 contains 16 residues. The CDR3 region has the DNA TGTGCCAGCAGGGGGGGACTAGCGGGAGGGCCGGAGACCCAGTACTTC. This codes for CASRGGLAGGPETQYF.

This chain connects TRBV19 to TRBJ2-1, with TRBD2 matching over 9 bases. The CDR3 spans 20 residues. Germline trimming cut 1 base from V and 0 bases from J; bases unmatched to any gene: 13. Germline-derived CDR1 and CDR2 are LNHDA and SQIVND (reference sequence). CDR3 sequence reads: CASSIVVAGVFPSSYNEQFF. The CDR3 nucleotides are TGTGCCAGTAGTATAGTGGTAGCGGGAGTTTTTCCGAGCTCCTACAATGAGCAGTTCTTC.

This clone was counted a single time. The chain has TRBV7-8 and TRBJ2-1; tentatively, D is TRBD2 (5 bases). From germline, CDR1 is SGHVS and CDR2 FQNEAQ. V lost 5 bases and J 5 bases, leaving 16 bases between the germline ends. The length of the CDR3 is 15 residues. The CDR3: CASSNPRVGHNEQFF. The CDR3 region has the DNA TGTGCCAGCAGCAACCCGCGGGTAGGACACAATGAGCAGTTCTTC.

The genes are TRBV5-6 and TRBJ1-2; 11 bases fit TRBD1. CDR1 SGHDT and CDR2 YYEEEE come from the germline V gene. This CDR3 has 16 residues. V lost 2 bases to trimming and J lost 2 bases; unmatched junction nucleotides: 5. The CDR3 here is CASSLNRDRGNYGYTF. The CDR3 DNA follows: TGTGCCAGCAGCTTAAACCGGGACAGGGGGAACTATGGCTACACCTTC. Together with reference TRBV5-6 and TRBJ1-2, the CDR3 gives the full variable domain: DAGVTQSPTHLIKTRGQQVTLRCSPKSGHDTVSWYQQALGQGPQFIFQYYEEEERQRGNFPDRFSGHQFPNYSSELNVNALLLGDSALYLCASSLNRDRGNYGYTFGSGTRLTVV.

This clone was picked up one time. The rearrangement uses TRBV28 and TRBJ1-5, with D tentatively TRBD1 (5 bases). Trimming removed 6 bases at V and 5 bases at J, with 11 bases between. The CDR3 contains 13 residues. Germline CDR1 reads MDHEN; CDR2 reads SYDVKM. CDR3 coding DNA: TGTGCCAGCAGCTGGGGGGAAGATCAGCCCCAGCATTTT. Translating gives CASSWGEDQPQHF.

The CDR3 reads CASSQVCTSGNNEQFF. CDR3 coding DNA: TGCGCCAGCAGCCAAGTTTGTACTAGCGGGAACAATGAGCAGTTCTTC. J is TRBJ2-1 and V is TRBV4-3, with TRBD2 matching 10 bases. The V gene's germline CDR1 is LGHNA and CDR2 YSLEER. V was clipped by 1 base and J by 5 bases; unmatched bases: 5. The CDR3 is 16 amino acids.

The V gene is TRBV27, the J gene TRBJ2-7, with a possible D match to TRBD2 (5 bases). Germline values: CDR1 MNHEY, CDR2 SMNVEV (reference sequence). Trimming left V 6 bases short and J 3 bases short, with 15 bases between. The CDR3 has 14 amino acids. In DNA, the CDR3 is TGTGCCAGCAGACGAGGGAAGCCTCTCTACGAGCAGTACTTC. As protein: CASRRGKPLYEQYF.

This chain connects TRBV5-1 to TRBJ2-3; 10 bases are a match to TRBD2. CDR1 SGHRS and CDR2 YFSETQ come from the germline V gene. The CDR3 extends over 16 amino acids. V dropped 1 base and J dropped 3; count of bases not matched to a gene: 5. DNA of the CDR3: TGCGCCAGCAGCTTGACTCTGACTAGCGGGACAGATACGCAGTATTTT. It specifies CASSLTLTSGTDTQYF.

The chain uses TRBV27 and TRBJ2-7, with 12 positions matching TRBD2. V dropped 6 bases and J dropped 6; count of bases not matched to a gene: 9. The germline gives CDR1 MNHEY, CDR2 SMNVEV (reference sequence). The CDR3 runs to 15 residues. CDR3 protein: CASRNRLAGGSEQYF. The CDR3 nucleotides read TGTGCCAGCAGAAACCGCCTAGCGGGAGGGAGCGAGCAGTACTTC.